Below, 2 T cell receptor beta chains from the same sample are listed, as sequenced in a study of patients and donors after allogeneic stem cell transplantation. TCRdb passed the RT-PCR reads through MiXCR, listing each CDR3 protein once. The sample lists approximately 140,000 distinct CDR3 sequences; approximately 40% were seen once. Sequencing input: blood, either unsorted or a sorted T cell fraction (not recorded which). Source of these receptors: a human donor who was either an allogeneic HSCT recipient or a stem cell or donor lymphocyte infusion donor (not recorded which). It is not recorded whose cells these are; they may come from a transplant donor.

This clonotype was seen more than once but under ten times. The genes are TRBV6-5 and TRBJ1-2; D is perhaps TRBD1 (6 bases). Germline CDR1 is MNHEY and CDR2 is SVGAGI. Trimming removed 3 bases from V and 0 bases from J, with 14 bases in between. This CDR3 comprises 16 residues. This chain's CDR3 is CASSYLTGSSNYGYTF. In DNA, the CDR3 is TGTGCCAGCAGTTATCTCACAGGGTCATCTAACTATGGCTACACCTTC.

V is TRBV20-1 and J is TRBJ2-7; D is unresolved. This CDR3 region has 16 residues. V lost 0 bases to trimming and J lost 0 bases, with 15 bases between them. Germline values: CDR1 DFQATT, CDR2 SNEGSKA (reference sequence). The DNA for the CDR3 is TGCAGTGCTAGAGATTTTAGGGCCCCAAGCTCCTACGAGCAGTACTTC. Translation gives CSARDFRAPSSYEQYF.